One sample yielded the 5 T cell receptor beta chains listed below, sequenced in a study of shared clonotypes between healthy human individuals. Profiling relied on immunoSEQ multiplex PCR, and the TCRdb table lists in-frame clones only, not all of them. This sample has 2 million or so clones, with 90% to 95% found just once. The specimen was naive CD4+ T cells sorted from blood. Subset given: CD45RA+ positively selected. The receptors derive from a man younger than 35 in good health.

This clone was observed once. The genes are TRBV7-2 and TRBJ2-7, with 7 bases that match TRBD1. The V and J ends lost 4 bases and 7 bases, in that order; junction bases with no gene match: 10. The CDR3 length is 14 residues. The germline gives CDR1 SGHTA, CDR2 FQGNSA. CDR3 amino acids: CASSSLDRVGEQYF. DNA for the CDR3: TGTGCCAGCAGCTCGCTTGACAGGGTCGGTGAGCAGTACTTC. The full variable domain, in which reference TRBV7-2 and TRBJ2-7 provide the parts outside the CDR3, is GAGVSQSPSNKVTEKGKDVELRCDPISGHTALYWYRQSLGQGLEFLIYFQGNSAPDKSGLPSDRFSAERTGGSVSTLTIQRTQQEDSAVYLCASSSLDRVGEQYFGPGTRLTVT.

The chain links TRBV5-1 to TRBJ2-1, with D maybe TRBD2 (5 bases). This CDR3 contains 17 residues. Germline V gives CDR1 SGHRS, CDR2 YFSETQ. With 0 bases removed from V and 0 bases from J, the gap between germline ends came to 13 bases. The CDR3 DNA sequence: TGCGCCAGCAGCTTGGCCAGCGGTTTAGGCTCCTACAATGAGCAGTTCTTC. Translation: CASSLASGLGSYNEQFF.

As for this clone: Within the sample, other DNA sequences also encode this same CDR3. The gene calls are TRBV6-6 and TRBJ1-6; no reliable D call. The CDR3 totals 14 residues. V lost 2 bases, J lost 10 bases, and 12 bases lay in between. Germline V CDR1 and CDR2: MNHNY, SVGAGI (reference sequence). The CDR3 is CASSYQGAGSPLHF. CDR3 nucleotide sequence: TGTGCCAGCAGTTACCAAGGCGCCGGGTCACCCCTCCACTTT.

The chain employs TRBV5-1 and TRBJ1-1, with a weak D call TRBD1 (6 bases). Trimming stripped 5 bases from V and 7 bases from J, with 12 bases between. CDR3 size: 12 residues. Germline-derived CDR1 and CDR2 are SGHRS and YFSETQ. In nucleotides, the CDR3 is TGCGCCAGCAGTCAGGACAGAGGTGAAGCTTTCTTT. Protein product: CASSQDRGEAFF.

This CDR3 is CASSMVAATYEQYF. The DNA for the CDR3 is TGTGCCAGTAGTATGGTAGCTGCTACCTACGAGCAGTACTTC. The J gene is TRBJ2-7, the V gene TRBV19, with D uncertain. The V gene lost 3 bases and the J gene lost 2 bases, with 11 bases spanning the gap. Germline lookup yields CDR1 LNHDA and CDR2 SQIVND (reference sequence). The CDR3 extends over 14 amino acids.